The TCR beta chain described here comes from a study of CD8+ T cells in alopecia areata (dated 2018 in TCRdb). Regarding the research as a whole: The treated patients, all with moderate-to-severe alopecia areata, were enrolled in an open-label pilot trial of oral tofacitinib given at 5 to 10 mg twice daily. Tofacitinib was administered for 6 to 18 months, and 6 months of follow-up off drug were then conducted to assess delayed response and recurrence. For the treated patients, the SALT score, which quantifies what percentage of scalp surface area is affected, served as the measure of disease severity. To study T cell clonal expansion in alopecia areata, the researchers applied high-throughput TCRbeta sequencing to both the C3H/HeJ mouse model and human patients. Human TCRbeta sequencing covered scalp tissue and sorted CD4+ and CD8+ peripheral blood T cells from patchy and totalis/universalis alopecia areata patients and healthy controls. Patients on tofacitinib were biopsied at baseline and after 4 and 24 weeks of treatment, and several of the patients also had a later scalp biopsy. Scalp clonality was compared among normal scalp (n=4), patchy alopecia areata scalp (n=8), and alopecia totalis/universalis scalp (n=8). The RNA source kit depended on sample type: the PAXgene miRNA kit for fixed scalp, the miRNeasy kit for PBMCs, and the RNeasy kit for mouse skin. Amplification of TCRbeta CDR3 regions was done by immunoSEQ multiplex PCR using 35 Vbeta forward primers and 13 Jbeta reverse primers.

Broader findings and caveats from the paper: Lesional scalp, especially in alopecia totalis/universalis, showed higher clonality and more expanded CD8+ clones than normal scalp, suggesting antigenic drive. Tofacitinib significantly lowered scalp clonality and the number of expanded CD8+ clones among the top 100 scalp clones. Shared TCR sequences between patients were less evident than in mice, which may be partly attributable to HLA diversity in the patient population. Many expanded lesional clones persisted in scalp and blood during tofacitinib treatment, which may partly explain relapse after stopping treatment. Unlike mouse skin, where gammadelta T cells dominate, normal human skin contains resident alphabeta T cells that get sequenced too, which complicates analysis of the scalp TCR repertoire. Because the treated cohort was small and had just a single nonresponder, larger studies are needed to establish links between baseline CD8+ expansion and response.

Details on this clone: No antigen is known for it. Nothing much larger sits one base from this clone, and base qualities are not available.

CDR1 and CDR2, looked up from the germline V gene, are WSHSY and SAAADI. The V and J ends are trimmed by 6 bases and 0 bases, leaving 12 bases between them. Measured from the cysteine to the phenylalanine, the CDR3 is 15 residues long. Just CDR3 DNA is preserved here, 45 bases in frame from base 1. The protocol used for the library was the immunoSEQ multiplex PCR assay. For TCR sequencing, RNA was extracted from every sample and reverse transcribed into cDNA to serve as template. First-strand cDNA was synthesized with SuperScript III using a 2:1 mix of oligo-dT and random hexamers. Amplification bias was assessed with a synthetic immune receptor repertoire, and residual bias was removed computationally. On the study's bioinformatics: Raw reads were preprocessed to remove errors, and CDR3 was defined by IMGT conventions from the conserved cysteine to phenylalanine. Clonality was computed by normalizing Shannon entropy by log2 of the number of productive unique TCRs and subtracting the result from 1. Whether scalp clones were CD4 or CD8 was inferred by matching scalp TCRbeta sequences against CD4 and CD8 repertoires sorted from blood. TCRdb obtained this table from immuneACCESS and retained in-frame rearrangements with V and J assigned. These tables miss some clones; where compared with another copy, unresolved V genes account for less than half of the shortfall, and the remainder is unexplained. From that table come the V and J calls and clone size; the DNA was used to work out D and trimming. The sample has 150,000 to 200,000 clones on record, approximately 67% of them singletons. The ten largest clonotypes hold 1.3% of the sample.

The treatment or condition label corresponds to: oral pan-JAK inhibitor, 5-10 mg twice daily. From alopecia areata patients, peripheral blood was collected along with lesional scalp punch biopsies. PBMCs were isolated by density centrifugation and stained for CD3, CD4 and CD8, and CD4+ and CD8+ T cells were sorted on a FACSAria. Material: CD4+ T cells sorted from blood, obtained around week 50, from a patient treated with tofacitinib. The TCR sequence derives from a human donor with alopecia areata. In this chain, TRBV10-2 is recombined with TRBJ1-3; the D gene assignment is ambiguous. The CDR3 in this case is CASRGREPSGNTIYF. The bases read TGCGCCAGCAGAGGCAGAGAACCCTCTGGAAACACCATATATTTT.